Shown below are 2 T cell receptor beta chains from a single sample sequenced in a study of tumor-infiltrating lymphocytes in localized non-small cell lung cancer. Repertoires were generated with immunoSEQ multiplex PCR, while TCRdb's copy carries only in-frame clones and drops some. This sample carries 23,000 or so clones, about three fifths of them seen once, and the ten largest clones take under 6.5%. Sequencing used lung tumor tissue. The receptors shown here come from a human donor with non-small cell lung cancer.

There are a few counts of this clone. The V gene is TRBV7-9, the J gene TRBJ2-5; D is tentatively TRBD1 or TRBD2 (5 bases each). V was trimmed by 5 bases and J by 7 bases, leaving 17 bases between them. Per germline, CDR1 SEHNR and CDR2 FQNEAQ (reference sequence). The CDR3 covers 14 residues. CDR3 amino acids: CASSPGRTGTTQYF. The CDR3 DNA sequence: TGTGCCAGCAGCCCGGGACGGACCGGAACGACCCAGTACTTC.

CDR3 in DNA: TGCGCCAGCAGCTTGGCGCTAGCGGGATTATCGGGCGATGAGCAGTTCTTC. Its protein is CASSLALAGLSGDEQFF. The rearrangement joins TRBV5-1 to TRBJ2-1; 9 nucleotides align to TRBD2. Trimming cost V 0 bases and J 8 bases; bases outside gene matches: 12. Germline lookup yields CDR1 SGHRS and CDR2 YFSETQ. This CDR3 has 17 residues.